Listed below are T cell receptor beta chains from one sample, sequenced in a study of Ad26.COV2.S vaccination and SARS-CoV-2 variants. The assay was immunoSEQ multiplex PCR, and TCRdb's table has in-frame clones only and misses some. The table lists hundreds of thousands of clones, less than 90% of them singletons. The sequenced sample was peripheral blood, obtained in a trial of Ad26.COV2.S vaccine versus placebo. These receptors were collected from a person between 18 and 65 years old who received the Ad26.COV2.S COVID-19 vaccine or a placebo. Each CDR3 is given with its conserved first and last residue. The D gene is left open where the match is weak. Clone sizes are given selectively: once, few, many, or a class where the clone is expanded.

d_gene,abundance,v_gene,j_gene,len,CDR3nt,CDR3aa
NA,NA,TRBV12-5,TRBJ1-1,13,TGTGCTAGTAAGGCCGGGACGAACACTGAAGCTTTCTTT,CASKAGTNTEAFF
NA,NA,TRBV6-2/TRBV6-3,TRBJ2-5,11,TGTGCCAGCAGCCCCCTTTGGGCCCAGTACTTC,CASSPLWAQYF
NA,few,TRBV18,TRBJ1-5,15,TGTGCCAGCTCACCGACAGGTGGAGGCAATCAGCCCCAGCATTTT,CASSPTGGGNQPQHF
NA,NA,TRBV6-2/TRBV6-3,TRBJ2-7,14,TGTGCCAGCAGTTACTCATTACAGGGCGGGGAGCAGTACTTC,CASSYSLQGGEQYF
NA,NA,TRBV19,TRBJ2-7,14,TGTGCCAGTAGCCGACAGGAACACTCCTACGAGCAGTACTTC,CASSRQEHSYEQYF
NA,once,TRBV7-9,TRBJ2-1,16,TGTGCCAGCAGCTCCGCTTACCAGCGTATCTACAATGAGCAGTTCTTC,CASSSAYQRIYNEQFF
NA,NA,TRBV2,TRBJ1-5,16,TGTGCCAGCAGTGAAAGATTTCGAAAGGACAATCAGCCCCAGCATTTT,CASSERFRKDNQPQHF
NA,NA,TRBV19,TRBJ2-7,15,TGTGCCAGTAGTGACCTATGGGCAGGGCCCTACGAGCAGTACTTC,CASSDLWAGPYEQYF
NA,NA,TRBV6-5,TRBJ1-2,16,TGTGCCAGCAGTTACTCAGGGAGAGGGGTGAACTATGGCTACACCTTC,CASSYSGRGVNYGYTF
NA,NA,TRBV7-2,TRBJ1-1,14,TGTGCCAGCAGCTTTCCCGGGCGTCCCACTGAAGCTTTCTTT,CASSFPGRPTEAFF
TRBD1,NA,TRBV27,TRBJ1-1,19,TGTGCCAGCAACCCTAAAGGTCCGGGACAGGGGGCGCTAGACACTGAAGCTTTCTTT,CASNPKGPGQGALDTEAFF
TRBD2,NA,TRBV5-1,TRBJ2-5,16,TGCGCCAGCAGCTTGCAGCCGGGACTAGCGACGGAGACCCAGTACTTC,CASSLQPGLATETQYF
TRBD1,NA,TRBV7-3,TRBJ2-3,13,TGTGCCAGCAGCTCGACAGGGGACGATACGCAGTATTTT,CASSSTGDDTQYF
NA,NA,TRBV4-2,TRBJ1-6,14,TGTGCCAGCAGCCAACTCTTGGGGGATTCACCCCTCCACTTT,CASSQLLGDSPLHF
NA,NA,TRBV19,TRBJ2-7,15,TGTGCCAGTAGTCCTCAGACAGTGATGCTGTACGAGCAGTACTTC,CASSPQTVMLYEQYF
NA,NA,TRBV7-2,TRBJ1-4,14,TGTGCCAGCAGCTCCCTAACAACTAATGAAAAACTGTTTTTT,CASSSLTTNEKLFF
TRBD1,NA,TRBV30,TRBJ2-7,14,TGTGCCTGGAGTAGGGACAGTCAATCCTACGAGCAGTACTTC,CAWSRDSQSYEQYF
NA,few,TRBV3-1/TRBV3-2,TRBJ1-3,15,TGTGCCAGTACTCGGTCGGGAGTGGGTGGAAACACCATATATTTT,CASTRSGVGGNTIYF
TRBD2,NA,TRBV7-2,TRBJ2-1,17,TGTGCCAGCAGCTTAGCAGGGCGGGGGGGCTCCTACAATGAGCAGTTCTTC,CASSLAGRGGSYNEQFF
NA,NA,TRBV6-5,TRBJ1-2,13,TGTGCCAGCAATCTGGGAGGGTACTATGGCTACACCTTC,CASNLGGYYGYTF
TRBD1,NA,TRBV7-9,TRBJ2-7,14,TGTGCCAGCAGCTTAGACGACAGGGGCTACGAGCAGTACTTC,CASSLDDRGYEQYF
NA,NA,TRBV7-9,TRBJ1-3,17,TGTGCCAGCAGCTTAGGGAGCGCGCGATTCTCTGGAAACACCATATATTTT,CASSLGSARFSGNTIYF
NA,NA,TRBV3-1/TRBV3-2,TRBJ1-1,12,TGTGCCAGCCGTGGGGGGATGGCTGAAGCTTTCTTT,CASRGGMAEAFF
NA,NA,TRBV7-2,TRBJ1-1,13,TGTGCCAGCAGCTTAGGGGCCAGCAGTGAAGCTTTCTTT,CASSLGASSEAFF
NA,NA,TRBV5-5,TRBJ2-2,16,TGTGCCAGCAGCGTGCGGGACACCGCGAACACCGGGGAGCTGTTTTTT,CASSVRDTANTGELFF
TRBD2,NA,TRBV7-2,TRBJ2-2,15,TGTGCCAGCAGGAGGACTAGCGCCACCACCGGGGAGCTGTTTTTT,CASRRTSATTGELFF
NA,NA,TRBV15,TRBJ2-1,14,TGTGCCACCAGCAGGCAAAACGGGGTCAATGAGCAGTTCTTC,CATSRQNGVNEQFF
TRBD1,NA,TRBV28,TRBJ1-1,15,TGTGCCAGCAATCCGACAGGGGAACGAGCCACTGAAGCTTTCTTT,CASNPTGERATEAFF
TRBD1,once,TRBV19,TRBJ1-6,15,TGTGCCAGTACCCAGGACAGGGGGCCTGCTTCACCCCTCCACTTT,CASTQDRGPASPLHF